This T cell receptor (beta chain) was documented in a study of blood T cell repertoires in COVID-19. Study information: Samples came from the United States, Italy and Spain, spanning acute and convalescent COVID-19.

Authors' processing steps: From reference gene primer amplification, estimates of nucleated cell counts were derived. The data were produced by immunoSEQ multiplex PCR, yet TCRdb's version contains in-frame clones alone and is incomplete. The V and J calls and clone size are taken from that table; D and trimming were inferred from the DNA. The sample lists 90,000 to 100,000 clones, approximately 70% seen once, with just under 25% in the top ten. The length of the CDR3 is 13 residues. V was trimmed by 0 bases and J by 10 bases, leaving 11 bases between them. Germline V lookup: CDR1 LGHNA, CDR2 YSLEER.

Specimen: peripheral blood. The sequence was collected from a woman aged 55-69 years in a cohort sampled during active or convalescent COVID-19. This chain connects TRBV4-3 to TRBJ2-3, with D hard to call. The CDR3, as DNA: TGCGCCAGCAGCCAAGATCTTAGAACGGCGCAGTATTTT. Residues: CASSQDLRTAQYF.